These 6 T cell receptor beta chains share one sample of origin, sequenced in a study of blood T cell repertoires in COVID-19 (dated by TCRdb to about 2020). The method behind the library was the immunoSEQ multiplex PCR assay. TCRdb stores this immuneACCESS table with in-frame sequences only. Part of the clones is absent; in the studies checked, under half of the shortfall reflects unresolved V genes, and no reason is known for the rest. In all, the sample holds 250,000 to 350,000 clones, and roughly 80% of those were seen once. The ten largest clonotypes hold about 4% of the sample. Sequenced: peripheral blood. These receptor sequences come from a woman between 45 and 60 years old with active or convalescent COVID-19.

This chain connects TRBV9 to TRBJ2-7, with 10 bases aligning to TRBD2. J gave up 0 bases and V 3 bases, and 12 bases lay outside the gene matches. From germline, CDR1 is SGDLS and CDR2 YYNGEE. The CDR3 is made up of 18 amino acids. Written as DNA, the CDR3 is TGTGCCAGCAGCGCCGACCTAGCGGGAGAGACCATCTCCTACGAGCAGTACTTC. It translates to CASSADLAGETISYEQYF.

This clone showed up just a few times. The sample holds other DNA sequences that translate to the same CDR3. This chain links TRBV7-2 with TRBJ2-5, with 7 bases aligning to TRBD1. CDR1 SGHTA and CDR2 FQGNSA come from the germline V gene. The CDR3 sequence is 14 residues long. After removal of 5 bases from V and 5 bases from J, the junction contained 8 bases not matched to a gene. The CDR3 region is CASSLNRGGETQYF. CDR3 nucleotide sequence: TGTGCCAGCAGCCTTAACAGGGGCGGGGAGACCCAGTACTTC.

The chain uses TRBV5-1 and TRBJ1-3, with no clear D. In germline, CDR1 is SGHRS, CDR2 YFSETQ. V lost 4 bases to trimming and J lost 4 bases, with 12 bases between them. The CDR3 loop spans 14 amino acids. The CDR3 sequence: CASSLGGVGNTIYF. The CDR3 nucleotides read TGCGCCAGCAGCCTAGGCGGGGTCGGAAACACCATATATTTT.

CDR3 region: CAWSVNQGHGYTF. In DNA form, the CDR3 reads TGTGCCTGGAGTGTAAACCAGGGGCACGGCTACACCTTC. V usage is TRBV30 and J usage is TRBJ1-2; a possible D gene is TRBD1 (6 bases). V lost 0 bases, J lost 8 bases, and 13 bases lay in between. Germline CDR1 is GTSNPN and CDR2 is SVGIG (reference sequence). The CDR3 totals 13 residues.

This chain connects TRBV6-6 to TRBJ1-2, with 7 positions matching TRBD1. J was trimmed by 4 bases and V by 2 bases; bases with no gene match: 4. Germline V CDR1 and CDR2: MNHNY, SVGAGI (reference sequence). There are 14 residues in the CDR3. This chain's CDR3 is CASSYATGLYGYTF. In DNA form, the CDR3 reads TGTGCCAGCAGTTACGCGACAGGGCTCTATGGCTACACCTTC.

V usage is TRBV19 and J usage is TRBJ2-1; TRBD1 matches 10 bases. The V gene end was trimmed by 5 bases and the J gene end by 8 bases; junction bases not matched to a gene: 9. The CDR3 totals 15 residues. The germline CDR1 and CDR2 sequences are LNHDA and SQIVND (reference sequence). This CDR3 is CASSFRQGARDEQFF. CDR3 bases: TGTGCCAGTAGTTTCCGACAGGGGGCTAGAGATGAGCAGTTCTTC.